Each of the 4 T cell receptor beta chains below was sequenced from the same sample in a study of T cells in Graves' hyperthyroidism and ophthalmopathy. TCR beta CDR3 regions were amplified from RNA transcripts. The TCR CDR3 first-round RT-PCR relied on the HTBI primer set. TCRdb independently ran MiXCR on the multiplex PCR reads; one entry per CDR3 protein. The sample lists hundreds of thousands of distinct CDR3 sequences, approximately 40% occurring once. Sequenced: blood. The receptor set was obtained from a man between 18 and 35 years old with Graves' hyperthyroidism.

This clonotype was found a few times. The genes are TRBV11-2 and TRBJ1-1; D remains unclear. The germline V gene has CDR1 SGHAT and CDR2 FQNNGV. This CDR3 has 11 amino acids. The germline V and J ends were trimmed by 5 bases and 8 bases, with 9 bases remaining between them. This CDR3 reads CASSRAMEAFF. CDR3 DNA: TGTGCCAGCAGCCGCGCAATGGAAGCTTTCTTT.

This clonotype has just a few counts. One junction end does not reproduce the germline sequence, and a read error may be involved. V is TRBV7-7 and J is TRBJ2-7; the D gene could be TRBD1 or TRBD2 (6 bases each). Germline lookup yields CDR1 SSHAT and CDR2 FNYEAQ (reference sequence). The CDR3 length is 16 residues. The CDR3 reads CASSPIGGTASYEQYF. The CDR3 DNA follows: TGTGCTAGCAGCCCCATAGGGGGGACTGCATCCTACGAGCAGTACTTC. Using reference TRBV7-7 and TRBJ2-7 for the parts outside the CDR3, the full variable domain is GAGVSQSPRYKVTKRGQDVTLRCDPISSHATLYWYQQALGQGPEFLTYFNYEAQPDKSGLPSDRFSAERPEGSISTLTIQRTEQRDSAMYRCASSPIGGTASYEQYFGPGTRLTVT.

In regard to this clonotype: Being one base from a much bigger clone, this may be a read error. The chain combines TRBV7-9 with TRBJ2-5; 8 positions match TRBD1. The CDR3 sequence is 16 residues long. V gave up 2 bases and J gave up 1 base; unmatched junction bases: 6. CDR1 is SEHNR, CDR2 FQNEAQ, per germline (reference sequence). The CDR3 DNA follows: TGTGCCAGCAGCTTAATGGACAGGGCCTCCCAAGAGACCCAGTACTTC. Its protein is CASSLMDRASQETQYF.

This clonotype was observed a few times. The V and J genes are TRBV7-9 and TRBJ2-5; 8 positions agree with TRBD1. This CDR3 spans 16 amino acids. V shed 4 bases and J 4 bases; nucleotides not matched to a gene: 11. The germline gives CDR1 SEHNR, CDR2 FQNEAQ (reference sequence). DNA for the CDR3: TGTGCCAGCAGCTCCAATTTCGGCAGGGGGCCAGAGACCCAGTACTTC. It specifies CASSSNFGRGPETQYF.